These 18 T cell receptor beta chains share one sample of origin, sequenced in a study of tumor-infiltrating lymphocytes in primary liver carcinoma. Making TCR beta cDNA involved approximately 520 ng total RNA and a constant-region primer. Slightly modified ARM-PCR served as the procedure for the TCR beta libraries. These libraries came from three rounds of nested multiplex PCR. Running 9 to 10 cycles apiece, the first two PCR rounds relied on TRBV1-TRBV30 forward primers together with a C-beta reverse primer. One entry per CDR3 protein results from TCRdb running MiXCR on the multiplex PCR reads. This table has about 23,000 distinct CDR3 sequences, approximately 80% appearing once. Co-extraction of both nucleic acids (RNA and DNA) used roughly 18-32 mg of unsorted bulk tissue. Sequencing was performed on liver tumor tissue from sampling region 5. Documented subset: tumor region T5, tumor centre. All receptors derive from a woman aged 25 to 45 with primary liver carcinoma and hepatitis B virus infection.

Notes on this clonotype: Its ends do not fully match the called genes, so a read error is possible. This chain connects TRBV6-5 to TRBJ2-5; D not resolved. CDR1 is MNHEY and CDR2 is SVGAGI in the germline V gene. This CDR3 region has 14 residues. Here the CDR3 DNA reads TGTGCTAGCAGACCCCTTTGGGTCCAAGAGATCCAGTACTTC. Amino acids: CASRPLWVQEIQYF.

The CDR3 reads CATSDAGDNPYNEQFF. The CDR3 DNA reads TGTGCCACCAGTGATGCTGGGGACAATCCCTACAATGAGCAGTTCTTC. J is TRBJ2-1 and V is TRBV24-1; D might be TRBD1 (6 bases). The CDR3 length is 16 residues. Germline values: CDR1 KGHDR, CDR2 SFDVKD. V was pared by 3 bases and J by 2 bases, with 13 bases between.

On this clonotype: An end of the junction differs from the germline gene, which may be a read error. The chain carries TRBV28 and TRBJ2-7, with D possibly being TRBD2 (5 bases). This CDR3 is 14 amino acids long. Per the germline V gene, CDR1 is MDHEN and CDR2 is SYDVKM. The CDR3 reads CTSGLGSLVYEQYF. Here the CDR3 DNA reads TGTACCAGCGGCTTGGGCTCCTTGGTCTACGAGCAGTACTTC. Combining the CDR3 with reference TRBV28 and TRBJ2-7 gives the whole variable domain DVKVTQSSRYLVKRTGEKVFLECVQDMDHENMFWYRQDPGLGLRLIYFSYDVKMKEKGDIPEGYSVSREKKERFSLILESASTNQTSMYLCTSGLGSLVYEQYFGPGTRLTVT.

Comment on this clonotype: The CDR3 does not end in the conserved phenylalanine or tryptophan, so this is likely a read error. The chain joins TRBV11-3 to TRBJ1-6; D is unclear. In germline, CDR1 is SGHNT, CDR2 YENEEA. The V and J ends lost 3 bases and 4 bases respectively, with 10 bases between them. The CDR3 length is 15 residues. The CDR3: CASSFKWRYNSPLHL. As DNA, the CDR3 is TGTGCCAGCAGCTTTAAGTGGCGTTATAATTCACCCCTCCACCTT.

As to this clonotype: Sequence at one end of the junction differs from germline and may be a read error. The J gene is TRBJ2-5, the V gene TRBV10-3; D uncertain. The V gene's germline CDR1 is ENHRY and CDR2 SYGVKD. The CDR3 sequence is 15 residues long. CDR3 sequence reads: CATSESATRQETHYF. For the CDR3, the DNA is TGTGCAACCAGTGAGTCGGCTACCAGACAAGAGACCCATTACTTC.

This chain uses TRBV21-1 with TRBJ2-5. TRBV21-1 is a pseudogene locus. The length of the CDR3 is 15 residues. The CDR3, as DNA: TGTGCCAGAAGCGAAGAGAAAGGCAGCCAAGAGACCCAGTACTTC. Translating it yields CARSEEKGSQETQYF.

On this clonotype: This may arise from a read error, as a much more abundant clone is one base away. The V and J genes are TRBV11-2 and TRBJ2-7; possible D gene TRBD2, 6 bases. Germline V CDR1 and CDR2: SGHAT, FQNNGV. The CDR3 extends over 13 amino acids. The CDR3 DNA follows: TGTGCCAGCCGCTTATGTGAGCTAGCGTCGCAGTACTTC. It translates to CASRLCELASQYF. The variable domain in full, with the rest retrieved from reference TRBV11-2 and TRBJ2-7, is EAGVAQSPRYKIIEKRQSVAFWCNPISGHATLYWYQQILGQGPKLLIQFQNNGVVDDSQLPKDRFSAERLKGVDSTLKIQPAKLEDSAVYLCASRLCELASQYFGPGTRLTVT.

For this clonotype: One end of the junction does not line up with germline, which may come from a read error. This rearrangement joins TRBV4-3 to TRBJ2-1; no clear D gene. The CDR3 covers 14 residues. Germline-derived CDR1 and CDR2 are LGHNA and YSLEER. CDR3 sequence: CTSSHTELVNEQLF. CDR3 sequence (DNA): TGCACCAGCAGCCACACAGAGCTGGTCAATGAGCAGCTCTTC.

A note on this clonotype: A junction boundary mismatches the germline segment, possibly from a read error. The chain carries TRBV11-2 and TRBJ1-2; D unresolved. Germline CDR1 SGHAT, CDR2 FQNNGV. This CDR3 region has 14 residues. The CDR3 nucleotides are TGTGCCAGCAGCTTAAGGGAGGCTAAATATGGTTACACCTTC. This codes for CASSLREAKYGYTF.

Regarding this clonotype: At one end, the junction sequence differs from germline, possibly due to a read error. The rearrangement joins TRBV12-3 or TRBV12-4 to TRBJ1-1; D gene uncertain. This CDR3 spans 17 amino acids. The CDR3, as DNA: TGTTCCAGCAGTTTAGGGCTGGGTCGATTAGGGAACACTGAAGCTTTCTTT. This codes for CSSSLGLGRLGNTEAFF.

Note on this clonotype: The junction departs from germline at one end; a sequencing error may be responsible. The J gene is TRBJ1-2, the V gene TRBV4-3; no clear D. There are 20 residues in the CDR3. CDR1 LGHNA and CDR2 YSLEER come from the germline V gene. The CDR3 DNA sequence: TGCGCCAGCACCCAAGGCGAAGGAAGAGGCAGGACTGCTACTAACTATGGCTACACCTTC. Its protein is CASTQGEGRGRTATNYGYTF.

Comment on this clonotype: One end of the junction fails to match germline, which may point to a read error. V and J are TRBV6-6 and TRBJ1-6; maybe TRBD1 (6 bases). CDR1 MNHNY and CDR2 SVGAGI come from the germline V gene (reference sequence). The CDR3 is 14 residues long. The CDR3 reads CASIYTGMDRPLHF. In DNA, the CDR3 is TGTGCCAGCATTTACACAGGGATGGATCGACCCCTCCACTTT.

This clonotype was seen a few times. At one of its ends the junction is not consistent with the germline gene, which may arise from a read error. The CDR3 protein is CAGSYRDNQPQYF. CDR3 bases: TGTGCCGGCAGTTACAGGGACAATCAGCCCCAGTATTTT. The chain combines TRBV6-2 or TRBV6-3 with TRBJ1-5; possible D gene TRBD1, 6 bases. The last part of the DNA fits TRBJ2-3 better; the J call may be wrong. CDR1 is MNHEY, CDR2 SVGEGT, per germline. The CDR3 has 13 amino acids.

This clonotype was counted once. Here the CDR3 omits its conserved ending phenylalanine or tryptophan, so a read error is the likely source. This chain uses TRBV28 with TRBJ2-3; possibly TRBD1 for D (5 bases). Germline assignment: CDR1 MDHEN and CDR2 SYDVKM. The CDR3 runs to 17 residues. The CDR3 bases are TGTACCAGCAGTTTTGACAGTATGAGCTGGGGCACAGATACGCAGTATTCT. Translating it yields CTSSFDSMSWGTDTQYS.

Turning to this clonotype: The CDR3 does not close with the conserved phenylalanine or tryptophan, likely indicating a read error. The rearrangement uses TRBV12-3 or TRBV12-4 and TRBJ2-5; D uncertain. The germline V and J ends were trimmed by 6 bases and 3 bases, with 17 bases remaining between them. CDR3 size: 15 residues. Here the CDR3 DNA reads TGTGCCAGCAGCACCTACCCCGTGATCGAAGAGACCCAGTACATC. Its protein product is CASSTYPVIEETQYI.

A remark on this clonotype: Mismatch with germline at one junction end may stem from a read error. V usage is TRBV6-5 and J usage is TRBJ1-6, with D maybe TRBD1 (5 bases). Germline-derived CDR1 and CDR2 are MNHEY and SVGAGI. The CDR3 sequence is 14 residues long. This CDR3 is CQQGKECPLSPLHF. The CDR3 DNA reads TGCCAGCAGGGAAAGGAGTGCCCCCTTTCACCCCTCCACTTT.

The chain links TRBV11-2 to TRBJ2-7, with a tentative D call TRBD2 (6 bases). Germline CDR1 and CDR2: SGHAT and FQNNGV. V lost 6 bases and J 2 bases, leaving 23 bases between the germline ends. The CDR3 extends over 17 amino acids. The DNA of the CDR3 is TGTGCCAGCAGTATCACATGGGGGGACTCTTGGACCTACGAGCAGTACTTC. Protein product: CASSITWGDSWTYEQYF. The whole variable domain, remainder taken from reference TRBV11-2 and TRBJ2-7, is EAGVAQSPRYKIIEKRQSVAFWCNPISGHATLYWYQQILGQGPKLLIQFQNNGVVDDSQLPKDRFSAERLKGVDSTLKIQPAKLEDSAVYLCASSITWGDSWTYEQYFGPGTRLTVT.

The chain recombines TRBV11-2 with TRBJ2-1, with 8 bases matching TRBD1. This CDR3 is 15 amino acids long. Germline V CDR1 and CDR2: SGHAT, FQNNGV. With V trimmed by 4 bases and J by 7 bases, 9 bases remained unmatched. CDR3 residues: CASSYIGQGENEQFF. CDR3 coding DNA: TGTGCCAGCAGCTATATAGGACAGGGCGAAAATGAGCAGTTCTTC.